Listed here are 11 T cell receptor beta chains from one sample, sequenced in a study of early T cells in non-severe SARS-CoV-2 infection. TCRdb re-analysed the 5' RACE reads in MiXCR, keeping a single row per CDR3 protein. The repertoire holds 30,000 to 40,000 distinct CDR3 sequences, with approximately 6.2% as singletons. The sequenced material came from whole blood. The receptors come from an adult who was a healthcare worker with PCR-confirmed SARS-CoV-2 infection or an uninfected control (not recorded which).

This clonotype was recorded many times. CDR3: CASRRRGGSGNTIYF. The CDR3 region has the DNA TGTGCCAGCAGGCGACGAGGGGGCTCTGGAAACACCATATATTTT. J is TRBJ1-3 and V is TRBV12-3 or TRBV12-4; tentatively, D is TRBD1 (6 bases). Trimming pared 6 bases from V and 0 bases from J, leaving 12 bases between. The CDR3 covers 15 residues.

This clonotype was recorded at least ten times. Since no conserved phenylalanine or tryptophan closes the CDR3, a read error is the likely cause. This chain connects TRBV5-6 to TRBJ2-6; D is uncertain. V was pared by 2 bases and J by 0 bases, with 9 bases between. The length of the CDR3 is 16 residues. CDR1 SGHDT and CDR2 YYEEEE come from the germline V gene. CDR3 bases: TGTGCCAGCAGCTTTGGCCGATCCTCTGGGGCCAACGTCCTGACTTCC. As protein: CASSFGRSSGANVLTS.

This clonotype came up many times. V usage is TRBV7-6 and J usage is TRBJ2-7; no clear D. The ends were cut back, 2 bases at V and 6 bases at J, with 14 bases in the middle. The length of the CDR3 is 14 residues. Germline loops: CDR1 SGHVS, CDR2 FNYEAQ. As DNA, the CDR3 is TGTGCCAGCAGCTTAATGGTATCGTCGACCGAGCAGTACTTC. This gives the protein CASSLMVSSTEQYF.

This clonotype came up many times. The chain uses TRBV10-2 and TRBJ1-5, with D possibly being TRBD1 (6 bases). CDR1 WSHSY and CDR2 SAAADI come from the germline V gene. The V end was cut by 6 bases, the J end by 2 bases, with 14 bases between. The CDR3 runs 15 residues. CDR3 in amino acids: CASRDSSAGNQPQHF. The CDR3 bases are TGCGCCAGCAGGGACAGTTCGGCGGGCAATCAGCCCCAGCATTTT.

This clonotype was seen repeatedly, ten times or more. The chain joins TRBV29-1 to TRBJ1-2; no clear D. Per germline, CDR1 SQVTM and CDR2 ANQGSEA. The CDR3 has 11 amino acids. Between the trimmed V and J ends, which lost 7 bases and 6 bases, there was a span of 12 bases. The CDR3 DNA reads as TGCAGCGGTAGAGTAGGCGATGGCTACACCTTC. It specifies CSGRVGDGYTF. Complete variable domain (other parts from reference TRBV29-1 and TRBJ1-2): SAVISQKPSRDICQRGTSLTIQCQVDSQVTMMFWYRQQPGQSLTLIATANQGSEATYESGFVIDKFPISRPNLTFSTLTVSNMSPEDSSIYLCSGRVGDGYTFGSGTRLTVV.

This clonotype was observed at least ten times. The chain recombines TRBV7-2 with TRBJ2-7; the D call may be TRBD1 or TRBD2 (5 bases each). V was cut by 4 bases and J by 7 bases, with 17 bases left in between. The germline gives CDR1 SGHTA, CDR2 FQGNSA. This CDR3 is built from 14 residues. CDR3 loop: CASSSLGARGEQYF. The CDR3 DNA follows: TGTGCCAGCAGCTCCCTGGGAGCTAGGGGAGAGCAGTACTTC.

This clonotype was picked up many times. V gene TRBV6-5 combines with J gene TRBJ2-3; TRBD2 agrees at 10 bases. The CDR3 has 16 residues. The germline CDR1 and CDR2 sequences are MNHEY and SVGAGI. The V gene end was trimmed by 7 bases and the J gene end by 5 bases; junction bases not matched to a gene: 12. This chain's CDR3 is CASKMALAGVLDTQYF. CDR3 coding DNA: TGTGCCAGCAAGATGGCCCTAGCGGGAGTCTTAGATACGCAGTATTTT.

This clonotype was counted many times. In nucleotides, the CDR3 is TGCGCCAGCAGCCGCGGCCAGGGTAATCAGCCCCAGCATTTT. This sequence encodes CASSRGQGNQPQHF. V is TRBV4-3 and J is TRBJ1-5; tentatively, D is TRBD1 (5 bases). The CDR3 runs 14 residues. Germline assignment: CDR1 LGHNA and CDR2 YSLEER. The germline V and J ends were trimmed by 4 bases and 4 bases, with 11 bases remaining between them.

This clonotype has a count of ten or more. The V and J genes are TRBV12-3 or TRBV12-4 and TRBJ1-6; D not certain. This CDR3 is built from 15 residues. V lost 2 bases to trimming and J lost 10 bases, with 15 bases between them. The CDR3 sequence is CASSLPPRFESPLHF. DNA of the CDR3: TGTGCCAGCAGTTTACCCCCTCGGTTTGAATCACCCCTCCACTTT.

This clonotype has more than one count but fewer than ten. CDR3 nucleotides: TGTGCCAGCAGCTTTGGGACAGGGGGACTGGAGACCCAGTACTTC. Encoded protein: CASSFGTGGLETQYF. This chain connects TRBV7-9 to TRBJ2-5; 11 bases line up with TRBD1. The CDR3 is 15 residues long. Germline V gene data show CDR1 as SEHNR and CDR2 as FQNEAQ (reference sequence). J lost 5 bases, V lost 3 bases, and 5 bases had no gene match.

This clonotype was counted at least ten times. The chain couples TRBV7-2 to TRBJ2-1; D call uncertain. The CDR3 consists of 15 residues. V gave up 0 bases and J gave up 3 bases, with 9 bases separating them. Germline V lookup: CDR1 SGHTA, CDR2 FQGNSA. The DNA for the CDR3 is TGTGCCAGCAGCTTAGCGGTGGGGTTCTACAATGAGCAGTTCTTC. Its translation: CASSLAVGFYNEQFF.